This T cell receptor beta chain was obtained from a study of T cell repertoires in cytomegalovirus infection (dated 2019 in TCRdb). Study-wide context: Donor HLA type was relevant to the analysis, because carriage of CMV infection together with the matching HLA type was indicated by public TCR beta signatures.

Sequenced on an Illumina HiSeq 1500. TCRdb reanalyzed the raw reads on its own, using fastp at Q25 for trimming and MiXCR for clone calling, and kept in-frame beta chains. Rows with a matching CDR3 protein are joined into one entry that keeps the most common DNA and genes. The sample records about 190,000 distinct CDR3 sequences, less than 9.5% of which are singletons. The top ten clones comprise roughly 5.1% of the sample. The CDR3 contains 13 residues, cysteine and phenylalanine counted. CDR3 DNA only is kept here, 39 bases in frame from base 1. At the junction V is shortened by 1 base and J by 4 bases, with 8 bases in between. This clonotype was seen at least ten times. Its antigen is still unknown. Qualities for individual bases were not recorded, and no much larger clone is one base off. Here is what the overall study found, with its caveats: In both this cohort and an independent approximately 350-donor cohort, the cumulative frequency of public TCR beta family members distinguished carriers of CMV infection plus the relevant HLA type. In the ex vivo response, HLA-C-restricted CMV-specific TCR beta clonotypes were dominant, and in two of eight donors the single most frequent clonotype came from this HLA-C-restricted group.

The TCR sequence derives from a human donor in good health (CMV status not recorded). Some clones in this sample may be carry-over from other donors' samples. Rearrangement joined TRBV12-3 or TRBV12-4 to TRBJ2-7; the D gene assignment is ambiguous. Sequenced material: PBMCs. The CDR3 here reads CASSLEQNYEQYF. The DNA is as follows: TGTGCCAGCAGTTTAGAACAGAATTACGAGCAGTACTTC.